The 18 T cell receptor beta chains below all came from one sample that was sequenced in a study of blood T cells in healthy people across ages. The authors ran a second PCR of about 6 to 11 cycles using a sample-barcoded 5' primer and a J-beta primer mix. TCRdb redid the calling of the 5' RACE reads with MiXCR, one entry per CDR3 protein. The sample has around 1,000,000 distinct CDR3 sequences; about 23% are singletons. The sample was also reused in another study, on T cells of mothers and their children.

Material for sequencing was blood. The receptors shown here come from a girl aged 2 to 10 in good health.

CDR3 DNA: TGCAGCGTTGAAGGAGATTTGGAAAGCTCCTACGAGCAGTACTTC. Residues: CSVEGDLESSYEQYF. V gene TRBV29-1 combines with J gene TRBJ2-7; D ambiguous. This CDR3 comprises 15 residues. Germline V gene lookup returns CDR1 SQVTM and CDR2 ANQGSEA. V dropped 1 base and J dropped 0 bases, with 13 bases sitting between them.

The CDR3 sequence is CASSEPITGSGAETQYF. CDR3 coding DNA: TGTGCCAGCAGTGAACCCATAACAGGGTCTGGCGCAGAGACCCAGTACTTC. This rearrangement joins TRBV25-1 to TRBJ2-5, with D possibly matching TRBD1 (6 bases). The CDR3 loop spans 17 amino acids. The germline gives CDR1 MGHDK, CDR2 SYGVNS. V dropped 2 bases and J dropped 4 bases, with 20 bases sitting between them.

The chain uses TRBV12-3 or TRBV12-4 and TRBJ2-5, with unresolved D. The J call may be mistaken, given a closer DNA end match to TRBJ2-7. CDR3 length: 13 residues. CDR3 nucleotides: TGTGCCAGCACTATAGGTAGGGCCTACGAGCAGTACTTC. Translating it yields CASTIGRAYEQYF.

J is TRBJ2-5 and V is TRBV12-3 or TRBV12-4; D uncertain. The V end was cut by 6 bases, the J end by 5 bases, with 19 bases between. The CDR3 covers 15 residues. CDR3 amino acids: CASSLSQTIGETQYF. The CDR3 DNA follows: TGTGCCAGCAGCCTATCCCAGACAATCGGGGAGACCCAGTACTTC.

This clonotype has more than one count but fewer than ten. V usage is TRBV6-1 and J usage is TRBJ1-1; TRBD1 is a possible D gene (5 bases). V lost 1 base, J lost 0 bases, and 12 bases lay in between. Germline assignment: CDR1 MNHNS and CDR2 SASEGT. This CDR3 has 16 residues. The CDR3, as DNA: TGTGCCAGCAGTGAAGGGACAACTTCCCTGAACACTGAAGCTTTCTTT. It translates to CASSEGTTSLNTEAFF.

The chain combines TRBV28 with TRBJ2-3, with TRBD2 matching over 8 bases. Germline V gene lookup returns CDR1 MDHEN and CDR2 SYDVKM. V dropped 6 bases and J dropped 0; count of bases not matched to a gene: 8. The CDR3 sequence is 16 residues long. CDR3 residues: CASSPREGTSTDTQYF. The CDR3 DNA follows: TGTGCCAGCAGCCCACGGGAGGGGACTAGCACAGATACGCAGTATTTT.

This clonotype was recorded once. V is TRBV12-3 or TRBV12-4 and J is TRBJ2-2; 9 nucleotides align to TRBD1. This CDR3 contains 14 residues. After removal of 8 bases from V and 1 base from J, the junction contained 2 bases not matched to a gene. Here the CDR3 reads CASQGQGNTGELFF. In nucleotides, the CDR3 is TGTGCCAGCCAGGGACAGGGGAACACCGGGGAGCTGTTTTTT.

The chain joins TRBV9 to TRBJ2-3; a weak D match, TRBD2 (6 bases). The CDR3 totals 16 residues. The V end lost 1 base, the J end lost 6 bases, and 18 bases lay between the germline ends. The V gene's germline CDR1 is SGDLS and CDR2 YYNGEE. DNA of the CDR3: TGTGCCAGCAGCGTATATCAGGGCGGGGCGGCGGATACGCAGTATTTT. Its translation is CASSVYQGGAADTQYF.

The sample holds a few counts of this clonotype. The V gene is TRBV7-9, the J gene TRBJ2-7; D perhaps matches TRBD1 (5 bases). V gave up 3 bases and J gave up 1 base, with 13 bases separating them. Per the germline V gene, CDR1 is SEHNR and CDR2 is FQNEAQ (reference sequence). The CDR3 has 15 amino acids. CDR3 amino acids: CASSFEQAKSYEQYF. The CDR3 DNA reads as TGTGCCAGCAGCTTTGAACAGGCGAAATCCTACGAGCAGTACTTC.

The chain combines TRBV7-8 with TRBJ2-3; weak D call: TRBD2 (6 bases). Germline CDR1 SGHVS, CDR2 FQNEAQ. V was pared by 4 bases and J by 5 bases, with 16 bases between. The CDR3 spans 15 residues. The CDR3 spells CASSSLAIGLDTQYF. CDR3 sequence (DNA): TGTGCCAGCAGCTCCCTAGCGATCGGCCTAGATACGCAGTATTTT.

This clonotype was observed a handful of times. V is TRBV10-3 and J is TRBJ2-3; D is tentatively TRBD1 or TRBD2 (5 bases each). The V gene's germline CDR1 is ENHRY and CDR2 SYGVKD. The V end was cut by 9 bases, the J end by 6 bases, with 10 bases between. This CDR3 comprises 11 residues. This chain's CDR3 is CAMGVADTQYF. CDR3 sequence (DNA): TGTGCCATGGGGGTTGCGGATACGCAGTATTTT.

CDR3 sequence (DNA): TGCGCCAGCAGCTACTCCTTCCGCGGGGGACTCCAAGAGACCCAGTACTTC. Its protein product is CASSYSFRGGLQETQYF. The rearrangement joins TRBV4-3 to TRBJ2-5; TRBD2 agrees at 7 bases. Germline CDR1 and CDR2: LGHNA and YSLEER. V dropped 5 bases and J dropped 1; count of bases not matched to a gene: 13. The CDR3 is made up of 17 amino acids.

The chain recombines TRBV5-6 with TRBJ2-7, with TRBD1 as a possible D gene (9 bases). Germline V CDR1 and CDR2: SGHDT, YYEEEE. There are 16 residues in the CDR3. The V gene lost 1 base and the J gene lost 5 bases, with 19 bases spanning the gap. The CDR3 DNA is TGTGCCAGCAGCTTGATTACTAGCGGACAGGGGAACGAGCAGTACTTC. This encodes CASSLITSGQGNEQYF.

The V gene is TRBV24-1, the J gene TRBJ1-5, with no clear D. Trimming pared 1 base from V and 9 bases from J, leaving 6 bases between. Germline V gene lookup returns CDR1 KGHDR and CDR2 SFDVKD. The CDR3 is 12 amino acids. The CDR3 region is CATSDFGGPQHF. The CDR3, as DNA: TGTGCCACCAGTGATTTCGGAGGGCCCCAGCATTTT.

The chain couples TRBV29-1 to TRBJ2-3, with D possibly being TRBD2 (5 bases). This CDR3 region has 15 residues. V dropped 6 bases and J dropped 5 bases, with 21 bases sitting between them. CDR1 is SQVTM, CDR2 ANQGSEA, per germline. Written as DNA, the CDR3 is TGCAGCGTGGGGTTTAACGGAGGAGAGGGAGATACGCAGTATTTT. It codes for CSVGFNGGEGDTQYF.

The chain has TRBV12-3 or TRBV12-4 and TRBJ1-5; 9 bases line up with TRBD1. The CDR3 is made up of 15 amino acids. J was trimmed by 5 bases and V by 1 base; bases with no gene match: 3. The CDR3 DNA reads TGTGCCAGCAGTTTAGGAGACAGGGGGTATCAGCCCCAGCATTTT. Amino acids: CASSLGDRGYQPQHF.

This clonotype was seen repeatedly, ten times or more. V and J are TRBV6-5 and TRBJ1-2, with D perhaps matching TRBD1 (5 bases). In germline, CDR1 is MNHEY, CDR2 SVGAGI. Trimming pared 8 bases from V and 3 bases from J, leaving 13 bases between. The CDR3 contains 13 residues. The CDR3 loop is CASGLLGDYGYTF. CDR3 sequence (DNA): TGTGCCAGCGGTTTGCTGGGGGACTATGGCTACACCTTC.

This rearrangement joins TRBV12-3 or TRBV12-4 to TRBJ2-1; TRBD2 is a possible D gene (6 bases). Between the trimmed V and J ends, which lost 7 bases and 10 bases, there was a span of 17 bases. The CDR3 contains 13 residues. CDR3 protein: CASTRAGGGEQFF. The CDR3 coding sequence is TGTGCCAGCACCCGGGCCGGGGGAGGAGAGCAGTTCTTC.